Described below is a single T cell receptor beta chain sequence and its context. Antigen: not known. The same CDR3 can be traced to other DNA sequences in this sample. The sample comes from a study of T cells in narcolepsy. Study-wide points: Same-patient CSF and blood CD4+ T cell clonotypes included HCRT-specific and TRIB2-specific autoreactive ones.

Germline V gene sequence: CDR1 SGHTA, CDR2 FQGNSA. Trimming removed 5 bases from V and 10 bases from J, with 11 bases in between. The CDR3 runs to 12 residues. This table comes from immunoSEQ multiplex PCR, and its TCRdb copy is limited to in-frame clones, with some not included. The sample shows some 25,000 clones, 85% of them seen only once. The chain has TRBV7-2 and TRBJ2-2; no firm D call. This receptor was obtained from a human donor in good health. Sequenced material: memory (CD45RA-) CD4+ T cells from blood. CDR3 DNA sequence: TGTGCCAGCAGCCGTGGCCTGTTGGAGCTGTTTTTT. Residues: CASSRGLLELFF. The variable domain in full, with the rest retrieved from reference TRBV7-2 and TRBJ2-2, is GAGVSQSPSNKVTEKGKDVELRCDPISGHTALYWYRQSLGQGLEFLIYFQGNSAPDKSGLPSDRFSAERTGGSVSTLTIQRTQQEDSAVYLCASSRGLLELFFGEGSRLTVL.